This entry describes one T cell receptor (beta chain). Its cognate antigen has yet to be identified. Qualities for individual bases were not recorded, and no much larger clone is one base off. V is cut back by 4 bases and J by 4 bases, with 13 bases in the junction unmatched. Including the terminal cysteine and phenylalanine, the CDR3 comprises 18 residues. Just the 54-base CDR3 DNA is kept, in frame starting at base 1. Taken from the germline V gene, the CDR1 and CDR2 loops are MRHNA and SNTAGT. The immunoSEQ Assay, a bias-controlled multiplex PCR, was used to amplify TCRbeta CDR3 regions from genomic DNA. Per the source publication's procedure: Nucleated cell counts per sample were estimated from amplification of reference gene primers within the assay. To quantify the absolute abundance of each unique TCRbeta CDR3 rearrangement, sequence reads were collapsed and filtered. Productive Simpson clonality was computed per sample as the square root of Simpson's diversity index over productive rearrangements. The source is immuneACCESS, and TCRdb retained only in-frame sequences with V and J called. Part of the clones is not carried over; for the studies checked, unresolved V genes explain less than half of this, and the remainder is unexplained. V, J and clone size are taken as reported in that table, and D and trimming were inferred from the DNA itself. The sample records about 280,000 clones, about 85% of which are singletons. Approximately 12% of the sample lies in the top ten.

Whole blood was collected in K2EDTA tubes by collaborating institutions according to the institutions' own protocols. For TCRbeta analysis, collaborators shipped samples in one of three forms: frozen whole blood, isolated PBMCs, or DNA extracted from either of those sample types. The data belong to a study of blood T cell repertoires in COVID-19 (dated by TCRdb to the early 2020s). Context from the whole study: The collaborator samples originated in the United States, Italy and Spain and spanned the acute and convalescent phases of COVID-19. The material from the prospective study consisted of cDNA or gDNA derived from T cells, B-cell-depleted T cells, or PBMCs. Deeply sampled blood TCRbeta repertoires from subjects exposed to, actively infected with, or recovered from COVID-19 were included in the dataset. A freely available public database, intended as a resource for researchers studying the immune response to SARS-CoV-2, is where the repertoires were released. The samples were drawn from two sources: the first 160 participants of the ongoing ImmuneRACE study, and 950 to 1,500 subjects contributed by 6 global collaborators. A de-identified subject ID, COVID-19 status, age in years and sex were almost always included in the sample metadata. Where available, HLA class I and class II types were taken from metadata supplied by the sample provider and were not determined by assay-based typing.

Findings and caveats that apply to the study as a whole: The amount of clinical and demographic metadata varied by source and participant and was provided uncurated.

This clonotype was obtained from a human donor in a cohort sampled during active COVID-19. Sequencing used peripheral blood. This receptor chain uses TRBV6-4 and TRBJ2-1; 10 bases in the middle match TRBD2. The CDR3: CASSAHSSGGEAYNEQFF. The nucleotide sequence reads as follows: TGTGCCAGCAGTGCCCACAGCAGCGGGGGGGAGGCTTACAATGAGCAGTTCTTC.